A single sample is the source of the 15 T cell receptor beta chains below, sequenced in a study of blood T cell repertoires in COVID-19. Assay used: immunoSEQ multiplex PCR; TCRdb lists only in-frame clones, some missing. The profile covers roughly 250,000 clones, with 75% to 95% appearing a single time and 2% to 3% taken by the ten largest. The sequenced sample consisted of peripheral blood. These receptor sequences come from a person under 35 with COVID-19, enrolled during active disease.

The J gene is TRBJ2-1, the V gene TRBV29-1; the D is unclear. CDR1 is SQVTM, CDR2 ANQGSEA, per germline. The V end was cut by 7 bases, the J end by 0 bases, with 7 bases between. The CDR3 length is 12 residues. CDR3 nucleotide sequence: TGCAGCGCTACAGACTCCTACAATGAGCAGTTCTTC. It yields the protein CSATDSYNEQFF.

The chain combines TRBV6-5 with TRBJ1-1; no clear D. The CDR3 loop spans 15 amino acids. The germline V gene encodes CDR1 MNHEY and CDR2 SVGAGI. Deletions cut 2 bases from V and 4 bases from J, with 14 bases between. The CDR3 sequence: CASSYRTGPPTEAFF. DNA for the CDR3: TGTGCCAGCAGTTACCGGACTGGGCCGCCCACTGAAGCTTTCTTT.

This chain links TRBV9 with TRBJ1-5, with D hard to call. The CDR3 runs to 14 residues. Looked up from germline, CDR1 is SGDLS and CDR2 is YYNGEE. V was cut by 4 bases and J by 1 base, with 9 bases left in between. The CDR3 reads CASSRGGSNQPQHF. The CDR3 DNA is TGTGCCAGCAGCAGAGGAGGGAGCAATCAGCCCCAGCATTTT.

The J gene is TRBJ1-5, the V gene TRBV2; 7 nucleotides line up with TRBD1. The CDR3 consists of 15 residues. The V gene's germline CDR1 is SNHLY and CDR2 FYNNEI. V dropped 5 bases and J dropped 8; count of bases not matched to a gene: 12. The DNA of the CDR3 is TGTGCCAGCAGTTCCACAGGGGCCGGGATGGAGCCCCAGCATTTT. Its translation is CASSSTGAGMEPQHF.

The chain joins TRBV5-1 to TRBJ2-2; 7 nucleotides agree with TRBD2. V was clipped by 4 bases and J by 4 bases; unmatched bases: 4. This CDR3 is 14 amino acids long. The germline V gene encodes CDR1 SGHRS and CDR2 YFSETQ. The CDR3 DNA reads as TGCGCCAGCAGCCCTGGGACTACCACCGGGGAGCTGTTTTTT. Translated: CASSPGTTTGELFF. Variable domain in full (rest from reference TRBV5-1 and TRBJ2-2): KAGVTQTPRYLIKTRGQQVTLSCSPISGHRSVSWYQQTPGQGLQFLFEYFSETQRNKGNFPGRFSGRQFSNSRSEMNVSTLELGDSALYLCASSPGTTTGELFFGEGSRLTVL.

The chain combines TRBV5-6 with TRBJ2-7, with a tentative D call TRBD1 (6 bases). Germline CDR1 SGHDT, CDR2 YYEEEE. The CDR3 contains 15 residues. The V and J ends lost 0 bases and 4 bases respectively, with 14 bases between them. The chain's CDR3 is CASSLVDRNYYEQYF. The CDR3 DNA sequence: TGTGCCAGCAGCTTGGTTGACAGGAACTATTACGAGCAGTACTTC. Filled out from reference TRBV5-6 and TRBJ2-7, the complete variable domain reads DAGVTQSPTHLIKTRGQQVTLRCSPKSGHDTVSWYQQALGQGPQFIFQYYEEEERQRGNFPDRFSGHQFPNYSSELNVNALLLGDSALYLCASSLVDRNYYEQYFGPGTRLTVT.

J is TRBJ1-5 and V is TRBV27; the D gene is possibly TRBD1 (6 bases). Between the trimmed V and J ends, which lost 3 bases and 7 bases, there was a span of 13 bases. Germline assignment: CDR1 MNHEY and CDR2 SMNVEV (reference sequence). The CDR3 spans 14 residues. The CDR3 DNA is TGTGCCAGCAGTTTTGGGGGGGCTACGCAGCCCCAGCATTTT. Amino acids: CASSFGGATQPQHF.

The rearrangement joins TRBV6-2 or TRBV6-3 to TRBJ2-7, with D possibly being TRBD2 (5 bases). The CDR3 spans 14 residues. Germline CDR1 is MNHEY and CDR2 is SVGEGT. The V gene lost 4 bases and the J gene lost 3 bases, with 13 bases spanning the gap. CDR3 bases: TGTGCCAGCAGTTTTGAGGGCGGAATCTACGAGCAGTACTTC. Its protein is CASSFEGGIYEQYF.

J is TRBJ2-7 and V is TRBV7-2; D is ambiguous. The germline CDR1 and CDR2 sequences are SGHTA and FQGNSA. V lost 1 base and J 4 bases, leaving 5 bases between the germline ends. The CDR3 runs to 12 residues. The CDR3 loop is CASSLGAYEQYF. The CDR3 DNA reads as TGTGCCAGCAGCTTAGGGGCTTACGAGCAGTACTTC.

This clone has a single count. This chain joins TRBV9 and TRBJ1-4; D is possibly TRBD1 (6 bases). Trimming took off 4 bases at V and 8 bases at J, with 18 bases between the two ends. The CDR3 consists of 15 residues. Germline V lookup: CDR1 SGDLS, CDR2 YYNGEE. The CDR3 nucleotides are TGTGCCAGCAGCCGACAGGAAGCGTCTGAAGAAAAACTGTTTTTT. Its protein is CASSRQEASEEKLFF.

About this clone: One end of the junction does not line up with germline, which may come from a read error. J is TRBJ2-1 and V is TRBV12-5; maybe TRBD2 (7 bases). The CDR3 is made up of 12 amino acids. From germline, CDR1 is LGHNT and CDR2 FRNRAP. In DNA, the CDR3 is TGTGCTAGTGGTTTTGACACACAAGGGGGGGTCTTC. Translated: CASGFDTQGGVF.

The genes are TRBV12-3 or TRBV12-4 and TRBJ1-2, with 9 positions matching TRBD1. Losses at the gene ends were 5 bases for V and 6 bases for J; bases not matched to a gene: 4. This CDR3 comprises 13 residues. DNA for the CDR3: TGTGCCAGCAGTATCTGGGACAGGGATGGCTACACCTTC. Protein product: CASSIWDRDGYTF.

The gene calls are TRBV5-6 and TRBJ2-1; 9 bases align to TRBD2. CDR1 and CDR2 (germline): SGHDT, YYEEEE. This CDR3 has 16 residues. Unmatched junction bases numbered 8, after V lost 4 bases and J lost 3 bases. CDR3: CASSPTTSGNYNEQFF. For the CDR3, the DNA is TGTGCCAGCAGCCCCACGACTAGCGGTAACTACAATGAGCAGTTCTTC.

The DNA for the CDR3 is TGCAGCGTTTTGGGGCTAGCGGGAGATGCAGATACGCAGTATTTT. This encodes CSVLGLAGDADTQYF. The chain couples TRBV29-1 to TRBJ2-3, with 10 nucleotides matching TRBD2. Germline V CDR1 and CDR2: SQVTM, ANQGSEA. Trimming took 5 bases from V and 4 from J; bases not matched to a gene: 9. CDR3 size: 15 residues.

The V and J genes are TRBV21-1 and TRBJ1-2; no DNA check was done on the table's D call, TRBD1. TRBV21-1 is reported as a pseudogene. This CDR3 is 12 amino acids long. Here the CDR3 reads CASTGESYGYTF. As DNA, the CDR3 is TGTGCCAGTACAGGGGAATCCTATGGCTACACCTTC.